Listed below are T cell receptor beta chains from one sample, sequenced in a study of beta chain features in type 1 diabetes. Measured with immunoSEQ multiplex PCR; TCRdb has only the in-frame clones, and not every one. Among about 700,000 clones listed, 13% were seen once. The sequencing input was naive CD4+ T cells from blood. The source of these receptors is a man between 18 and 29 years old with type 1 diabetes. The CDR3 runs from the conserved cysteine through the conserved F or W. D genes are given only for firm matches. Some rows have no size entry. The others give once, few or many, or a class for an expanded clone.

J gene: TRBJ1-2; clone size: .; V gene: TRBV5-1; D gene: TRBD1; CDR3 protein: CASSSTGTGALGYTF; CDR3 DNA: TGCGCCAGCAGCTCAACCGGGACAGGGGCACTGGGCTACACCTTC
J gene: TRBJ1-2; clone size: .; V gene: TRBV19; D gene: TRBD1; CDR3 protein: CASSTPPDRVYGYTF; CDR3 DNA: TGTGCCAGTAGTACTCCCCCCGACAGGGTCTATGGCTACACCTTC
J gene: TRBJ2-5; clone size: few; V gene: TRBV30; D gene: .; CDR3 protein: CAWKASGAETQYF; CDR3 DNA: TGTGCCTGGAAGGCCTCAGGGGCGGAGACCCAGTACTTC
J gene: TRBJ1-2; clone size: few; V gene: TRBV7-3; D gene: TRBD1; CDR3 protein: CASSPTATGNYGYTF; CDR3 DNA: TGTGCCAGCAGCCCCACCGCGACAGGGAACTATGGCTACACCTTC
J gene: TRBJ2-1; clone size: few; V gene: TRBV7-8; D gene: TRBD2; CDR3 protein: CASSFTGTSGGAYNEQFF; CDR3 DNA: TGTGCCAGCAGCTTTACCGGGACTAGCGGGGGGGCGTACAATGAGCAGTTCTTC
J gene: TRBJ2-5; clone size: few; V gene: TRBV19; D gene: .; CDR3 protein: CASSIAAHLGQETQYF; CDR3 DNA: TGTGCCAGTAGTATAGCCGCCCATCTAGGGCAAGAGACCCAGTACTTC
J gene: TRBJ1-2; clone size: few; V gene: TRBV2; D gene: TRBD1; CDR3 protein: CASSERDRGSVGYGYTF; CDR3 DNA: TGTGCCAGCAGTGAAAGGGACAGGGGGTCCGTGGGCTATGGCTACACCTTC
J gene: TRBJ1-4; clone size: few; V gene: TRBV30; D gene: .; CDR3 protein: CAWSGGLNEKLFF; CDR3 DNA: TGTGCCTGGAGTGGAGGGCTTAATGAAAAACTGTTTTTT
J gene: TRBJ1-4; clone size: .; V gene: TRBV4-1; D gene: .; CDR3 protein: CASSQAEGSLFF; CDR3 DNA: TGCGCCAGCAGCCAAGCGGAGGGGAGCCTGTTTTTT
J gene: TRBJ2-5; clone size: .; V gene: TRBV19; D gene: .; CDR3 protein: CAKPTVRGTQYF; CDR3 DNA: TGTGCCAAACCGACCGTACGAGGGACCCAGTACTTC
J gene: TRBJ2-1; clone size: few; V gene: TRBV29-1; D gene: .; CDR3 protein: CSVVGGVPYNEQFF; CDR3 DNA: TGCAGCGTTGTTGGCGGGGTGCCCTACAATGAGCAGTTCTTC
J gene: TRBJ1-2; clone size: few; V gene: TRBV7-9; D gene: TRBD1; CDR3 protein: CASSFQGAVYGYTF; CDR3 DNA: TGTGCCAGCAGCTTCCAGGGGGCTGTTTATGGCTACACCTTC
J gene: TRBJ2-7; clone size: few; V gene: TRBV6-5; D gene: .; CDR3 protein: CASSYGEEYEQYF; CDR3 DNA: TGTGCCAGCAGTTACGGCGAAGAATACGAGCAGTACTTC
J gene: TRBJ1-2; clone size: few; V gene: TRBV4-1; D gene: .; CDR3 protein: CASSQELRDYGYTF; CDR3 DNA: TGCGCCAGCAGCCAAGAACTCAGGGACTATGGCTACACCTTC
J gene: TRBJ2-7; clone size: .; V gene: TRBV6-5; D gene: TRBD1; CDR3 protein: CASGYTGGDEQYF; CDR3 DNA: TGTGCCAGCGGATATACAGGGGGAGACGAGCAGTACTTC
J gene: TRBJ1-4; clone size: .; V gene: TRBV5-1; D gene: TRBD1; CDR3 protein: CASSVGQANEKLFF; CDR3 DNA: TGCGCCAGCAGCGTGGGACAGGCAAATGAAAAACTGTTTTTT
J gene: TRBJ1-6; clone size: .; V gene: TRBV18; D gene: .; CDR3 protein: CASSPAEMNSPLHF; CDR3 DNA: TGTGCCAGCTCCCCGGCAGAGATGAATTCACCCCTCCACTTT
J gene: TRBJ2-1; clone size: .; V gene: TRBV6-5; D gene: .; CDR3 protein: CASGDRRHNEQFF; CDR3 DNA: TGTGCAAGCGGGGACAGGCGACACAATGAGCAGTTCTTC
J gene: TRBJ1-1; clone size: few; V gene: TRBV10-1; D gene: TRBD1; CDR3 protein: CASSDRTGGTEAFF; CDR3 DNA: TGCGCCAGCAGTGACCGGACAGGGGGGACTGAAGCTTTCTTT
J gene: TRBJ1-1; clone size: few; V gene: TRBV18; D gene: .; CDR3 protein: CASSPPFRQNTEAFF; CDR3 DNA: TGTGCCAGCTCACCACCGTTCAGGCAGAACACTGAAGCTTTCTTT
J gene: TRBJ1-1; clone size: .; V gene: TRBV9; D gene: .; CDR3 protein: CDSSVSGTNTEAFF; CDR3 DNA: TGTGACAGCAGCGTATCAGGTACTAACACTGAAGCTTTCTTT
J gene: TRBJ2-7; clone size: few; V gene: TRBV5-4; D gene: TRBD1; CDR3 protein: CASSFVDRGSGEQYF; CDR3 DNA: TGTGCCAGCAGCTTCGTCGACAGGGGATCGGGAGAGCAGTACTTC
J gene: TRBJ2-7; clone size: few; V gene: TRBV9; D gene: .; CDR3 protein: CASSVGLATYEQYF; CDR3 DNA: TGTGCCAGCAGCGTAGGGCTAGCTACCTACGAGCAGTACTTC
J gene: TRBJ1-4; clone size: few; V gene: TRBV9; D gene: .; CDR3 protein: CASSVRGSGSNEKLFF; CDR3 DNA: TGTGCCAGCAGCGTACGGGGATCAGGGTCTAATGAAAAACTGTTTTTT
J gene: TRBJ2-4; clone size: few; V gene: TRBV19; D gene: .; CDR3 protein: CASRSLGQTKNIQYF; CDR3 DNA: TGTGCCAGTAGGAGTCTAGGACAGACGAAAAACATTCAGTACTTC
J gene: TRBJ2-5; clone size: few; V gene: TRBV30; D gene: .; CDR3 protein: CAYSGGHQETQYF; CDR3 DNA: TGTGCCTATTCCGGGGGTCACCAAGAGACCCAGTACTTC
J gene: TRBJ1-4; clone size: .; V gene: TRBV7-8; D gene: .; CDR3 protein: CASSATPVALATNEKLFF; CDR3 DNA: TGTGCCAGCAGCGCCACGCCGGTAGCCCTAGCAACTAATGAAAAACTGTTTTTT
J gene: TRBJ2-3; clone size: .; V gene: TRBV6-5; D gene: .; CDR3 protein: CASSSPSNTQYF; CDR3 DNA: TGTGCCAGCAGTTCCCCATCTAATACGCAGTATTTT
J gene: TRBJ1-3; clone size: few; V gene: TRBV7-9; D gene: .; CDR3 protein: CASSLDYRNTIYF; CDR3 DNA: TGTGCCAGCAGCCTCGATTATAGAAACACCATATATTTT
J gene: TRBJ1-4; clone size: .; V gene: TRBV14; D gene: .; CDR3 protein: CASSQKGINEKLFF; CDR3 DNA: TGTGCCAGCAGCCAAAAGGGGATTAATGAAAAACTGTTTTTT
J gene: TRBJ2-5; clone size: few; V gene: TRBV5-1; D gene: TRBD2; CDR3 protein: CASSLGTSGGPEETQYF; CDR3 DNA: TGCGCCAGCAGCTTGGGGACTAGCGGGGGACCCGAAGAGACCCAGTACTTC
J gene: TRBJ1-1; clone size: few; V gene: TRBV5-4; D gene: TRBD1; CDR3 protein: CASSLQGVNTEAFF; CDR3 DNA: TGTGCCAGCAGCCTGCAGGGGGTGAACACTGAAGCTTTCTTT
J gene: TRBJ1-6; clone size: .; V gene: TRBV10-3; D gene: TRBD1; CDR3 protein: CAISVSRQGSSNSPLHF; CDR3 DNA: TGTGCCATCAGTGTTTCCCGACAGGGGTCCAGTAATTCACCCCTCCACTTT
J gene: TRBJ2-7; clone size: .; V gene: TRBV18; D gene: .; CDR3 protein: CASSPAGGDVHEQYF; CDR3 DNA: TGTGCCAGCTCACCAGCGGGCGGGGATGTCCACGAGCAGTACTTC
J gene: TRBJ2-1; clone size: few; V gene: TRBV19; D gene: .; CDR3 protein: CASSIGTGSSYNEQFF; CDR3 DNA: TGTGCCAGTAGTATCGGAACAGGGAGCTCCTACAATGAGCAGTTCTTC
J gene: TRBJ1-4; clone size: few; V gene: TRBV7-9; D gene: .; CDR3 protein: CASSLAFGEKATNEKLFF; CDR3 DNA: TGTGCCAGCAGCTTAGCTTTTGGGGAAAAAGCAACTAATGAAAAACTGTTTTTT
J gene: TRBJ1-3; clone size: few; V gene: TRBV21-1; D gene: .; CDR3 protein: CASSTSCGLGNTIYF; CDR3 DNA: TGTGCCAGCAGCACCTCGTGCGGGCTCGGAAACACCATATATTTT
J gene: TRBJ2-2; clone size: .; V gene: TRBV6-6; D gene: .; CDR3 protein: CASQPGTANTGELFF; CDR3 DNA: TGTGCCAGCCAACCCGGGACCGCGAACACCGGGGAGCTGTTTTTT
J gene: TRBJ1-3; clone size: .; V gene: TRBV6-1; D gene: .; CDR3 protein: CASSALDSGNTIYF; CDR3 DNA: TGTGCCAGCAGTGCGCTAGACTCTGGAAACACCATATATTTT
J gene: TRBJ2-1; clone size: .; V gene: TRBV11-2; D gene: TRBD2; CDR3 protein: CASSLASGPYNEQFF; CDR3 DNA: TGTGCCAGCAGCTTAGCTAGCGGGCCCTACAATGAGCAGTTCTTC
J gene: TRBJ1-5; clone size: .; V gene: TRBV4-1; D gene: .; CDR3 protein: CASSRGISGDYSNQPQHF; CDR3 DNA: TGCGCCAGCAGCCGGGGCATTTCGGGAGACTATAGCAATCAGCCCCAGCATTTT
J gene: TRBJ2-6; clone size: many; V gene: TRBV30; D gene: .; CDR3 protein: CAWSDGTGGANVLTF; CDR3 DNA: TGTGCCTGGAGCGACGGGACTGGTGGGGCCAACGTCCTGACTTTC
J gene: TRBJ2-3; clone size: few; V gene: TRBV12-5; D gene: .; CDR3 protein: CASGSGTHGSTDTQYF; CDR3 DNA: TGTGCTAGTGGCTCCGGGACTCACGGTTCCACAGATACGCAGTATTTT
J gene: TRBJ2-7; clone size: few; V gene: TRBV14; D gene: TRBD2; CDR3 protein: CASSVGGFVEQYF; CDR3 DNA: TGTGCCAGCAGCGTCGGGGGGTTCGTCGAGCAGTACTTC